The entry that follows covers one T cell receptor (beta chain) sequence. In its sample, this clone was seen once. It has no known antigen specificity. No much larger clone exists at a distance of one base, and base qualities are not known. The data originate from a study of blood T cell repertoires in COVID-19 (TCRdb year 2020). Concerning the study at large: Samples from collaborators originated in the United States, Italy and Spain and spanned both the acute and convalescent phases of COVID-19. The material from the prospective study consisted of cDNA or gDNA derived from T cells, B-cell-depleted T cells, or PBMCs. The dataset comprised deeply sampled blood TCRbeta repertoires from subjects exposed to, actively infected with, or recovered from COVID-19. The repertoires were released in a freely available public database intended as a resource for research on the immune response to SARS-CoV-2. The samples were drawn from two sources: the first 160 participants of the ongoing ImmuneRACE study, and fewer than 1,500 subjects contributed by 6 global collaborators. Nearly every sample came with metadata listing a de-identified subject ID, COVID-19 status, age in years and sex. Where available, HLA class I and class II types were obtained from metadata supplied by the sample provider rather than from assay-based typing.

The immunoSEQ Assay, a bias-controlled multiplex PCR, was used to amplify TCRbeta CDR3 regions from genomic DNA. Turning to the authors' computational methods: The number of nucleated cells in each sample was estimated from the amplification of reference gene primers within the assay. Sequence reads were collapsed and filtered to measure the absolute abundance of every unique TCRbeta CDR3 rearrangement. For each sample, productive Simpson clonality was calculated by taking the square root of Simpson's diversity index across productive rearrangements. TCRdb took over this immuneACCESS table, retaining in-frame rearrangements with V and J assigned. Such tables are incomplete; in checked studies, under half of the missing clones stem from an unresolved V gene, and the remainder is unexplained. V and J calls and clone size follow that table, whereas D and trimming were derived from the DNA. Within this sample are 350,000 to 400,000 clones, with around 90% of them counted one time only. The top ten clonotypes cover less than 1.5% of the sample.

Participants in the prospective study were aged roughly 18 to 95 years, lived in 20 to 30 United States geographic areas, and enrolled through a virtual design. Cohort assignment in the prospective study relied on participant-reported clinical history from a screening survey and a study questionnaire. ImmuneRACE Cohort 3 recovered participants were defined by two consecutive negative NP/OP PCR tests, healthcare professional clearance, or symptom resolution. Mobile phlebotomists in the prospective study collected whole blood, serum and a nasopharyngeal or oropharyngeal swab from every participant. Additional blood draws and questionnaires over an approximately two-month period could optionally be provided by prospective study participants. Blood samples from the prospective study were shipped frozen or at room temperature prior to DNA extraction. Cut back by 8 bases and 1 base, the V and J ends lie 17 bases apart. The CDR3 runs 15 amino acids, cysteine and phenylalanine included. This entry keeps only the CDR3 DNA: 45 bases, framed from base 1. The germline V gene (reference sequence) supplies CDR1 SEHNR and CDR2 FQNEAQ.

Summary of the overall study and its limitations: The quantity of clinical and demographic metadata differed by source and by participant and was supplied without curation.

The receptor comes from a woman between 18 and 29 years old who had recovered from COVID-19. The specimen sequenced was PBMCs or T cells enriched from blood (not recorded which). The sequence is built from TRBV7-9 and TRBJ1-1; TRBD1 could be the D gene, as 6 bases match. The CDR3 amino acid sequence is: CASGQFRDKNTEAFF. The DNA sequence is TGTGCCAGCGGCCAATTCCGGGACAAGAACACTGAAGCTTTCTTT.